These T cell receptor beta chains were read from a single sample in a study of shared clonotypes between healthy human individuals. Measured with immunoSEQ multiplex PCR; TCRdb has only the in-frame clones, and not every one. The sample records roughly 2 million clones, roughly 94% being singletons. What was sequenced was naive CD4+ T cells sorted from blood. These TCRs come from a man between 18 and 35 years old in good health. CDR3s include the opening cysteine and the closing phenylalanine or tryptophan. The D gene is left open where the match is weak. Only some rows state a clone size, as once, few, many or a class for expanded clones.

clone size: .
D gene: .
J gene: TRBJ1-5
V gene: TRBV2
CDR3 protein: CATKPGEGNQPQHF
CDR3 DNA: TGTGCCACCAAACCAGGGGAAGGCAATCAGCCCCAGCATTTT

clone size: .
D gene: TRBD2
J gene: TRBJ2-2
V gene: TRBV6-6
CDR3 protein: CASRSGRGSTGELFF
CDR3 DNA: TGTGCCAGCAGAAGCGGGCGGGGGAGCACCGGGGAGCTGTTTTTT

clone size: .
D gene: .
J gene: TRBJ1-2
V gene: TRBV5-1
CDR3 protein: CASSLAASGNYGYTF
CDR3 DNA: TGCGCCAGCAGCTTGGCCGCCAGTGGAAACTATGGCTACACCTTC

clone size: once
D gene: .
J gene: TRBJ2-5
V gene: TRBV7-8
CDR3 protein: CATLIRVGETQYF
CDR3 DNA: TGTGCCACTCTGATCAGGGTTGGGGAGACCCAGTACTTC

clone size: .
D gene: .
J gene: TRBJ2-1
V gene: TRBV7-9
CDR3 protein: CASSPIPSTPEQFF
CDR3 DNA: TGTGCCAGCAGCCCGATTCCGAGCACCCCTGAGCAGTTCTTC

clone size: once
D gene: TRBD1
J gene: TRBJ2-7
V gene: TRBV9
CDR3 protein: CASSKTGGPNEQYF
CDR3 DNA: TGTGCCAGCAGCAAAACAGGGGGGCCGAACGAGCAGTACTTC

clone size: once
D gene: TRBD2
J gene: TRBJ2-5
V gene: TRBV29-1
CDR3 protein: CSAKGLARETQYF
CDR3 DNA: TGCAGCGCTAAGGGACTAGCAAGAGAGACCCAGTACTTC

clone size: once
D gene: TRBD1
J gene: TRBJ1-1
V gene: TRBV9
CDR3 protein: CASSVTGGGASTEAFF
CDR3 DNA: TGTGCCAGCAGCGTAACAGGAGGGGGCGCCTCCACTGAAGCTTTCTTT

clone size: .
D gene: TRBD1
J gene: TRBJ1-2
V gene: TRBV29-1
CDR3 protein: CTTGDANYGYTF
CDR3 DNA: TGCACTACAGGGGACGCTAACTATGGCTACACCTTC

clone size: .
D gene: .
J gene: TRBJ2-7
V gene: TRBV2
CDR3 protein: CASSVIGGRGPHEQYF
CDR3 DNA: TGTGCCAGCAGTGTAATAGGGGGCCGGGGGCCTCACGAGCAGTACTTC

clone size: once
D gene: TRBD1
J gene: TRBJ1-5
V gene: TRBV10-2
CDR3 protein: CASGGQGDQPQHF
CDR3 DNA: TGCGCCAGCGGTGGACAGGGCGATCAGCCCCAGCATTTT

clone size: .
D gene: .
J gene: TRBJ2-2
V gene: TRBV28
CDR3 protein: CASSFGGKGTGELFF
CDR3 DNA: TGTGCCAGCAGTTTCGGGGGAAAAGGCACCGGGGAGCTGTTTTTT

clone size: once
D gene: .
J gene: TRBJ2-2
V gene: TRBV29-1
CDR3 protein: CSVGIGTNTGELFF
CDR3 DNA: TGCAGCGTTGGAATAGGGACGAACACCGGGGAGCTGTTTTTT

clone size: .
D gene: .
J gene: TRBJ2-5
V gene: TRBV19
CDR3 protein: CASSKQGGETQYF
CDR3 DNA: TGTGCCAGTAGTAAACAGGGTGGAGAGACCCAGTACTTC

clone size: .
D gene: TRBD1
J gene: TRBJ1-2
V gene: TRBV6-6
CDR3 protein: CASSYSRTGDYGYTF
CDR3 DNA: TGTGCCAGCAGTTACTCGAGGACAGGGGACTATGGCTACACCTTC

clone size: .
D gene: .
J gene: TRBJ1-3
V gene: TRBV18
CDR3 protein: CASSPISGSGIMTGNTIYF
CDR3 DNA: TGTGCCAGCTCACCAATTTCTGGCTCAGGTATCATGACGGGAAACACCATATATTTT

clone size: .
D gene: TRBD1
J gene: TRBJ1-6
V gene: TRBV2
CDR3 protein: CASTVGTGASPLHF
CDR3 DNA: TGTGCCAGCACCGTCGGGACAGGGGCTTCACCCCTCCACTTT

clone size: .
D gene: TRBD2
J gene: TRBJ2-7
V gene: TRBV13
CDR3 protein: CASSFSGGPYEQYF
CDR3 DNA: TGTGCCAGCAGCTTTAGCGGGGGTCCCTACGAGCAGTACTTC

clone size: .
D gene: TRBD2
J gene: TRBJ2-5
V gene: TRBV4-1
CDR3 protein: CASSQDWVSGLNQETQYF
CDR3 DNA: TGCGCCAGCAGCCAAGATTGGGTTTCGGGACTAAACCAAGAGACCCAGTACTTC

clone size: .
D gene: TRBD1
J gene: TRBJ2-7
V gene: TRBV19
CDR3 protein: CASSIRQGDDEQYF
CDR3 DNA: TGTGCCAGTAGTATTCGGCAGGGGGATGACGAGCAGTACTTC

clone size: .
D gene: .
J gene: TRBJ1-1
V gene: TRBV6-1
CDR3 protein: CASSPPGRSNTEAFF
CDR3 DNA: TGTGCCAGCAGCCCCCCCGGCAGGTCGAACACTGAAGCTTTCTTT

clone size: .
D gene: TRBD1
J gene: TRBJ1-2
V gene: TRBV13
CDR3 protein: CASSARQGGVFGYTF
CDR3 DNA: TGTGCCAGCAGCGCCCGACAGGGGGGAGTTTTTGGCTACACCTTC

clone size: .
D gene: TRBD2
J gene: TRBJ2-7
V gene: TRBV18
CDR3 protein: CASSLWTSGSNDEQYF
CDR3 DNA: TGTGCCAGCTCACTGTGGACTAGCGGGAGTAACGACGAGCAGTACTTC

clone size: .
D gene: TRBD2
J gene: TRBJ2-5
V gene: TRBV9
CDR3 protein: CASSISGREETQYF
CDR3 DNA: TGTGCCAGCAGCATTAGCGGGAGAGAAGAGACCCAGTACTTC

clone size: .
D gene: .
J gene: TRBJ1-2
V gene: TRBV6-1
CDR3 protein: CASRRIDYYGYTF
CDR3 DNA: TGTGCCAGCAGACGGATCGATTACTATGGCTACACCTTC

clone size: .
D gene: TRBD1
J gene: TRBJ1-2
V gene: TRBV30
CDR3 protein: CAWTLGQGLYGYTF
CDR3 DNA: TGTGCCTGGACCCTCGGACAGGGACTCTATGGCTACACCTTC

clone size: .
D gene: .
J gene: TRBJ2-7
V gene: TRBV5-4
CDR3 protein: CASTPSGPHSYEQYF
CDR3 DNA: TGTGCCAGCACCCCCAGCGGGCCTCACTCCTACGAGCAGTACTTC

clone size: once
D gene: .
J gene: TRBJ1-1
V gene: TRBV19
CDR3 protein: CASTVEAREKFLGAFF
CDR3 DNA: TGTGCCAGTACCGTGGAGGCCAGGGAGAAGTTCTTGGGAGCTTTCTTT

clone size: .
D gene: .
J gene: TRBJ1-5
V gene: TRBV30
CDR3 protein: CAWDEQNQPQHF
CDR3 DNA: TGTGCCTGGGACGAACAGAATCAGCCCCAGCATTTT

clone size: .
D gene: .
J gene: TRBJ1-2
V gene: TRBV30
CDR3 protein: CAWTTQRQLNYGYTF
CDR3 DNA: TGTGCCTGGACCACCCAAAGACAGCTAAACTATGGCTACACCTTC

clone size: once
D gene: .
J gene: TRBJ1-2
V gene: TRBV6-5
CDR3 protein: CASSYSRVNGYTF
CDR3 DNA: TGTGCCAGCAGTTACTCGAGAGTTAATGGCTACACCTTC

clone size: .
D gene: TRBD1
J gene: TRBJ1-2
V gene: TRBV28
CDR3 protein: CASSLFEGAGYTF
CDR3 DNA: TGTGCCAGCAGTTTATTCGAGGGGGCGGGCTACACCTTC

clone size: .
D gene: .
J gene: TRBJ1-4
V gene: TRBV6-1
CDR3 protein: CASSDLTREKLFF
CDR3 DNA: TGTGCCAGCAGTGATCTGACTCGTGAAAAACTGTTTTTT

clone size: once
D gene: .
J gene: TRBJ1-2
V gene: TRBV6-5
CDR3 protein: CASSYSPAVYGYTF
CDR3 DNA: TGTGCCAGCAGTTACTCCCCCGCTGTTTATGGCTACACCTTC

clone size: .
D gene: .
J gene: TRBJ1-6
V gene: TRBV5-6
CDR3 protein: CASSLAVQGSPLHF
CDR3 DNA: TGTGCCAGCAGCTTGGCCGTTCAGGGCTCACCCCTCCACTTT

clone size: .
D gene: .
J gene: TRBJ1-6
V gene: TRBV5-1
CDR3 protein: CASSLARENNSPLHF
CDR3 DNA: TGCGCCAGCAGCTTGGCCCGGGAAAATAATTCACCCCTCCACTTT